The text below deals with one T cell receptor beta chain. Its antigen is currently unknown. This entry is derived from a study of OX40 agonist ivuxolimab in advanced cancers. Study in general: Six ivuxolimab dose levels, 0.01 to 10 mg/kg, were given intravenously every 2 weeks. Treatment received earlier with anti-PD-1, anti-PD-L1 or anti-CTLA-4 agents was allowed, and approximately 40% had some.

Findings of the study overall: Also present in some nonresponders was a low level of normalized T-cell clonal expansion. Clonal expansion by week 6 occurred in CD4+ and CD8+ blood T cells (at 0.1 to 3.0 mg/kg).

J gave up 7 bases and V 7 bases, and 15 bases lay outside the gene matches. The germline V gene has CDR1 SGHDT and CDR2 YYEEEE. The CDR3 length is 15 residues. Clones were sequenced by immunoSEQ multiplex PCR, and TCRdb holds only the in-frame ones, with some missing. The sample consists of 48,000 or so clones, less than 85% of them appearing once. This receptor was identified in an adult with an advanced solid tumor such as melanoma, head and neck, liver or kidney cancer. The chain recombines TRBV5-6 with TRBJ2-7; 9 bases match TRBD2. Sequences were derived from CD4+ or CD8+ T cells sorted from blood, sampled in a trial of the OX40 agonist ivuxolimab. CDR3 sequence (DNA): TGTGCCAGCTGGAGAGACCAGCGGGAGGCTCAAGAGCAGTACTTC. It encodes CASWRDQREAQEQYF.